This T cell receptor beta chain was sequenced for a study of CD4 T cells in relation to SARS-CoV-2 and coronaviruses. Germline-derived CDR1 and CDR2 are SGHRS and YFSETQ. Trimming cost V 0 bases and J 6 bases, with 19 bases left between them. CDR3 length: 16 residues. Uncultured naive and memory CD4+ T cells supplied DNA for deep TCR-beta sequencing. Using immunoSEQ multiplex PCR, the repertoire was profiled, and TCRdb retains in-frame clones only, with some absent. In the table there are about 68,000 clones, approximately 93% of which are singletons. Unexposed donor CD4+ T cells date from 2011-2018, before the COVID-19 pandemic. CD4 enrichment then naive enrichment separated naive from memory CD4+ cells.

The chain uses TRBV5-1 and TRBJ2-7, with D perhaps TRBD2 (7 bases). Sequencing used naive CD4+ T cells from PBMCs. Specified subset: naive CD4+ T cells isolated by negative enrichment. The sequence was obtained from a human donor in good health. CDR3 loop: CASSLGMGGGQGEQYF. The CDR3 nucleotides read TGCGCCAGCAGCTTGGGGATGGGAGGGGGGCAGGGCGAGCAGTACTTC.